One and the same sample provided the 26 T cell receptor beta chains below, sequenced in a study of T cell changes during pregnancy in multiple sclerosis. Clones were sequenced by immunoSEQ multiplex PCR, and TCRdb holds only the in-frame ones, with some missing. Among tens of thousands of clones, about 88% were seen once, and the ten largest hold 1% to 1.5%. The sequencing here drew on CD4+ T cells from peripheral blood mononuclear cells, taken in the first trimester of pregnancy. These receptors came from a female donor with multiple sclerosis, enrolled in a pregnancy study.

This chain joins TRBV9 and TRBJ2-2, with a tentative D call TRBD1 (7 bases). The CDR3 totals 15 residues. Trimming pared 4 bases from V and 4 bases from J, leaving 14 bases between. Germline loops: CDR1 SGDLS, CDR2 YYNGEE. The DNA of the CDR3 is TGTGCCAGCAGCCCGCGGGACAGAACCACCGGGGAGCTGTTTTTT. Translation: CASSPRDRTTGELFF.

The genes are TRBV6-6 and TRBJ2-1, with 8 bases matching TRBD2. V gave up 6 bases and J gave up 6 bases; unmatched junction bases: 7. The CDR3 length is 14 residues. Per germline, CDR1 MNHNY and CDR2 SVGAGI (reference sequence). Here the CDR3 reads CASSPPLAGNEQFF. The CDR3 bases are TGTGCCAGCAGCCCCCCCCTAGCGGGCAATGAGCAGTTCTTC.

The J gene is TRBJ2-5, the V gene TRBV5-1, with 8 bases identical to TRBD1. The length of the CDR3 is 15 residues. Germline assignment: CDR1 SGHRS and CDR2 YFSETQ. Trimming took 1 base from V and 5 from J; bases not matched to a gene: 7. CDR3 residues: CASSLIWTGRETQYF. The CDR3 coding sequence is TGCGCCAGCAGCTTGATATGGACAGGGAGGGAGACCCAGTACTTC.

The V gene is TRBV18, the J gene TRBJ1-2; D is perhaps TRBD1 (6 bases). CDR1 and CDR2 (germline): KGHSH, LQKENI. CDR3 length: 15 amino acids. V lost 2 bases to trimming and J lost 0 bases, with 10 bases between them. The CDR3 sequence: CASSPWTASNYGYTF. CDR3 in DNA: TGTGCCAGCTCACCATGGACAGCCTCTAACTATGGCTACACCTTC.

This chain joins TRBV29-1 and TRBJ2-3, with a tentative D call TRBD1 (6 bases). CDR3 length: 15 amino acids. Germline-derived CDR1 and CDR2 are SQVTM and ANQGSEA. Between the trimmed V and J ends, which lost 3 bases and 3 bases, there was a span of 16 bases. The CDR3 spells CSVEPWTAPTDTQYF. CDR3 nucleotide sequence: TGCAGCGTTGAGCCCTGGACAGCTCCGACAGATACGCAGTATTTT.

The rearrangement uses TRBV5-1 and TRBJ2-7; D not certain. CDR3 length equals 14 residues. The V end lost 1 base, the J end lost 2 bases, and 10 bases lay between the germline ends. Germline V gives CDR1 SGHRS, CDR2 YFSETQ. The CDR3 nucleotides are TGCGCCAGCAGCTTGCCGACTTCAACCTACGAGCAGTACTTC. Encoded protein: CASSLPTSTYEQYF.

This rearrangement joins TRBV11-3 to TRBJ2-7, with 13 bases lining up with TRBD2. V lost 6 bases, J lost 4 bases, and 18 bases stayed unmatched. CDR1 and CDR2 from the germline V gene are SGHNT and YENEEA. This CDR3 contains 19 residues. The CDR3 sequence: CASRRSPLAGGPIAYEQYF. The CDR3 DNA reads TGTGCCAGCAGGAGGAGCCCACTAGCGGGAGGGCCGATCGCTTACGAGCAGTACTTC.

The genes are TRBV7-2 and TRBJ2-7, with TRBD1 matching over 7 bases. From germline, CDR1 is SGHTA and CDR2 FQGNSA. This CDR3 is built from 15 residues. With 2 bases clipped from V and 2 bases from J, the junction kept 6 bases outside the gene matches. This chain's CDR3 is CASSLFPGQTYEQYF. The CDR3, as DNA: TGTGCCAGCAGCTTATTCCCGGGACAGACCTACGAGCAGTACTTC. The full variable domain, with the rest looked up from reference TRBV7-2 and TRBJ2-7, is GAGVSQSPSNKVTEKGKDVELRCDPISGHTALYWYRQSLGQGLEFLIYFQGNSAPDKSGLPSDRFSAERTGGSVSTLTIQRTQQEDSAVYLCASSLFPGQTYEQYFGPGTRLTVT.

Note on this clone: Other DNA sequences from this sample encode an identical CDR3 as well. The chain recombines TRBV29-1 with TRBJ2-1; 11 bases map to TRBD1. Trimming took 6 bases from V and 3 from J; bases not matched to a gene: 1. Germline lookup yields CDR1 SQVTM and CDR2 ANQGSEA. This CDR3 region has 13 residues. CDR3 DNA sequence: TGCAGCGTGGGGACAGGGGGCTACAATGAGCAGTTCTTC. It specifies CSVGTGGYNEQFF.

This clone has a handful of counts. The chain combines TRBV19 with TRBJ2-5; 9 bases line up with TRBD1. Germline CDR1 is LNHDA and CDR2 is SQIVND (reference sequence). After removal of 4 bases from V and 5 bases from J, the junction contained 8 bases not matched to a gene. This CDR3 spans 15 amino acids. The CDR3 loop is CASSRRQGGRETQYF. For the CDR3, the DNA is TGTGCCAGTAGTAGGAGACAGGGGGGAAGGGAGACCCAGTACTTC.

J is TRBJ2-7 and V is TRBV30; TRBD2 agrees at 8 bases. V lost 1 base to trimming and J lost 1 base; unmatched junction nucleotides: 6. The CDR3 extends over 15 amino acids. Germline V gene data show CDR1 as GTSNPN and CDR2 as SVGIG (reference sequence). CDR3 loop: CAWSDKVAGSYEQYF. DNA of the CDR3: TGTGCCTGGAGTGATAAAGTAGCGGGGTCCTACGAGCAGTACTTC.

This clone has more than one count but fewer than ten. V is TRBV6-6 and J is TRBJ1-1; D uncertain. This CDR3 has 15 amino acids. Per germline, CDR1 MNHNY and CDR2 SVGAGI (reference sequence). Trimming removed 0 bases from V and 0 bases from J, with 8 bases in between. As DNA, the CDR3 is TGTGCCAGCAGTTACTCCCACACACTGAACACTGAAGCTTTCTTT. This codes for CASSYSHTLNTEAFF.

This rearrangement joins TRBV11-1 to TRBJ2-7; TRBD1 matches at 10 bases. Trimming removed 5 bases from V and 3 bases from J; junction bases left unmatched: 7. The CDR3 sequence is 15 residues long. CDR1 and CDR2 from the germline V gene are SGHAT and FQDESV (reference sequence). The CDR3 DNA reads as TGTGCCAGCAGCACTTTCCGGGACAGGGGCTACGAGCAGTACTTC. It is translated as CASSTFRDRGYEQYF. Together with reference TRBV11-1 and TRBJ2-7, the CDR3 gives the full variable domain: EAEVAQSPRYKITEKSQAVAFWCDPISGHATLYWYRQILGQGPELLVQFQDESVVDDSQLPKDRFSAERLKGVDSTLKIQPAELGDSAMYLCASSTFRDRGYEQYFGPGTRLTVT.

This chain links TRBV7-9 with TRBJ1-4; 8 bases are a match to TRBD1. CDR3 length: 14 amino acids. CDR1 SEHNR and CDR2 FQNEAQ come from the germline V gene (reference sequence). The V gene end was trimmed by 5 bases and the J gene end by 8 bases; junction bases not matched to a gene: 7. DNA of the CDR3: TGTGCCAGCAGCCCGACAGGGGTGGTGGAAAAACTGTTTTTT. Its translation is CASSPTGVVEKLFF.

The rearrangement uses TRBV18 and TRBJ2-7; 10 nucleotides align to TRBD2. Losses at the gene ends were 4 bases for V and 6 bases for J; bases not matched to a gene: 9. The V gene's germline CDR1 is KGHSH and CDR2 LQKENI. CDR3 length: 15 residues. CDR3 sequence (DNA): TGTGCCAGCTCACAACTAGCGGGAAACGATGGCGAGCAGTACTTC. This codes for CASSQLAGNDGEQYF.

This chain links TRBV28 with TRBJ1-5; 9 bases agree with TRBD1. Trimming removed 1 base from V and 2 bases from J; junction bases left unmatched: 12. The V gene's germline CDR1 is MDHEN and CDR2 SYDVKM. The CDR3 is made up of 19 amino acids. The CDR3 nucleotides read TGTGCCAGCAGTTTATTTGGGACAGGGCTTGGAAATGGCAATCAGCCCCAGCATTTT. Its translation is CASSLFGTGLGNGNQPQHF.

The rearrangement joins TRBV6-1 to TRBJ2-7; D perhaps matches TRBD2 (5 bases). CDR3 length: 14 residues. Looked up from germline, CDR1 is MNHNS and CDR2 is SASEGT. Trimming pared 6 bases from V and 4 bases from J, leaving 16 bases between. Written as DNA, the CDR3 is TGTGCCAGCAGGAGCAGGAACTTAGCGTACGAGCAGTACTTC. Translation: CASRSRNLAYEQYF.

This chain connects TRBV7-9 to TRBJ1-4; possible D gene TRBD1, 5 bases. Germline assignment: CDR1 SEHNR and CDR2 FQNEAQ (reference sequence). The CDR3 totals 12 residues. V lost 6 bases and J lost 13, with 15 bases in between. CDR3: CASRLGEGPLFF. The CDR3 nucleotides are TGTGCCAGCAGGCTGGGGGAGGGACCACTGTTTTTT.

The rearrangement uses TRBV5-1 and TRBJ2-5; perhaps TRBD2 as D (6 bases). The CDR3 spans 14 residues. Germline V gene data show CDR1 as SGHRS and CDR2 as YFSETQ. Trimming removed 0 bases from V and 7 bases from J, with 13 bases in between. CDR3 nucleotides: TGCGCCAGCAGCTTGGCTAGCAGGGAGGCGACCCAGTACTTC. Residues: CASSLASREATQYF.

This rearrangement joins TRBV2 to TRBJ2-5; no clear D gene. The CDR3 extends over 15 amino acids. V dropped 4 bases and J dropped 2 bases, with 14 bases sitting between them. CDR1 is SNHLY and CDR2 is FYNNEI in the germline V gene. The CDR3 coding sequence is TGTGCCAGCAGTGCACCCAGCGCTGGACAAGAGACCCAGTACTTC. It is translated as CASSAPSAGQETQYF.

Here the CDR3 reads CASSLDSVSGNTIYF. The DNA for the CDR3 is TGCGCCAGCAGCTTGGACAGTGTCTCTGGAAACACCATATATTTT. The chain links TRBV5-1 to TRBJ1-3; D not certain. The CDR3 is made up of 15 amino acids. The germline V gene encodes CDR1 SGHRS and CDR2 YFSETQ. V was shortened by 0 bases and J by 0 bases, with 7 bases between the two germline ends.

The V gene is TRBV5-1, the J gene TRBJ2-3; maybe TRBD1 (6 bases). This CDR3 is 15 amino acids long. Germline CDR1 reads SGHRS; CDR2 reads YFSETQ. V was shortened by 6 bases and J by 4 bases, with 18 bases between the two germline ends. CDR3 nucleotides: TGCGCCAGCAAGCTCGGCAGGGGCCGGGCAGATACGCAGTATTTT. This encodes CASKLGRGRADTQYF.

This clone came up a few times. The chain uses TRBV5-7 and TRBJ1-1, with D unclear. TRBV5-7 is noted as an ORF with a role that remains uncertain. This CDR3 spans 16 amino acids. Deletions cut 0 bases from V and 7 bases from J, with 19 bases between. In DNA form, the CDR3 reads TGTGCCAGCAGCTTGGAGTTAGGAGGTTTTAACTTTGAAGCTTTCTTT. Translating gives CASSLELGGFNFEAFF.

This chain links TRBV7-2 with TRBJ2-3, with D perhaps matching TRBD1 (6 bases). Germline-derived CDR1 and CDR2 are SGHTA and FQGNSA. V was shortened by 1 base and J by 3 bases, with 8 bases between the two germline ends. This CDR3 spans 14 amino acids. The CDR3 DNA reads TGTGCCAGCAGCTTAGGACAGGAGACAGATACGCAGTATTTT. As protein: CASSLGQETDTQYF.

This clone was seen only once. The chain has TRBV9 and TRBJ2-7; 11 positions match TRBD2. Germline V CDR1 and CDR2: SGDLS, YYNGEE. The CDR3 runs 19 residues. V lost 4 bases to trimming and J lost 6 bases; unmatched junction nucleotides: 21. CDR3: CASSPHSGTSGSGVGEQYF. CDR3 DNA sequence: TGTGCCAGCAGCCCACATAGTGGGACTAGCGGCAGCGGGGTAGGCGAGCAGTACTTC.

This clone was recorded a few times. The rearrangement links TRBV11-2 to TRBJ2-6; D unresolved. CDR3 length equals 15 residues. V was cut by 2 bases and J by 1 base, with 6 bases left in between. In germline, CDR1 is SGHAT, CDR2 FQNNGV. The CDR3 coding sequence is TGTGCCAGCAGCTTATCCGTTTCTGGGGCCAACGTCCTGACTTTC. It codes for CASSLSVSGANVLTF.